A selection of T cell receptor beta chains follows, all from one sample in a study of shared clonotypes between healthy human individuals. Clones were read by immunoSEQ multiplex PCR, and TCRdb kept only the in-frame ones, dropping some. The table has roughly 110,000 clones, approximately 70% seen once. The specimen sequenced was memory CD8+ T cells sorted from blood. The receptor set was obtained from a woman aged 25 to 39 in good health. Both conserved end residues are part of each CDR3. D genes are given only for firm matches. Only part of the rows carry a size: once, few, many, or a class if the clone is expanded.

d_call	clone_size	j_call	v_call	cdr3_aa	cdr3_nt
TRBD1	.	TRBJ2-2	TRBV7-9	CASSSDRANTGELFF	TGTGCCAGCAGCTCGGACAGGGCGAACACCGGGGAGCTGTTTTTT
.	once	TRBJ2-5	TRBV5-1	CASSENRLSETQYF	TGCGCCAGCAGCGAGAACAGGTTATCAGAGACCCAGTACTTC
.	.	TRBJ2-3	TRBV9	CASSARDHTDTQYF	TGTGCCAGCAGCGCCCGGGACCACACAGATACGCAGTATTTT
.	.	TRBJ2-7	TRBV6-6	CASSYSEGMSGEQYF	TGTGCCAGCAGTTACTCGGAGGGGATGTCTGGAGAGCAGTACTTC
.	.	TRBJ1-2	TRBV7-9	CASSPRGPILRNYGYTF	TGTGCCAGCAGCCCCCGGGGCCCAATACTTCGGAACTATGGCTACACCTTC
TRBD1	.	TRBJ1-2	TRBV27	CASSRTGERYGYTF	TGTGCCAGCAGTCGGACAGGGGAGCGCTATGGCTACACCTTC
.	.	TRBJ2-1	TRBV5-4	CASSQEDESAEQFF	TGTGCCAGCAGCCAAGAAGACGAGTCGGCTGAGCAGTTCTTC
TRBD2	.	TRBJ2-7	TRBV5-1	CASSWRGLAGGEQYF	TGCGCCAGCAGCTGGAGGGGACTAGCGGGAGGCGAGCAGTACTTC
TRBD2	.	TRBJ2-3	TRBV9	CASSVGSGDTDTQYF	TGTGCCAGCAGCGTGGGTAGCGGGGACACAGATACGCAGTATTTT
.	.	TRBJ1-4	TRBV9	CASSVGSDAPNEKLFF	TGTGCCAGCAGCGTAGGCTCAGACGCTCCTAATGAAAAACTGTTTTTT
TRBD2	.	TRBJ2-3	TRBV13	CASSPREGRTDTQYF	TGTGCCAGCAGCCCGCGGGAGGGTCGCACAGATACGCAGTATTTT
TRBD2	few	TRBJ2-1	TRBV6-4	CASSDSVTSGISGQFF	TGTGCCAGCAGTGACTCAGTGACTAGCGGGATTTCGGGGCAGTTCTTC
.	.	TRBJ1-5	TRBV6-6	CASRAHQGQPQHF	TGTGCCAGCAGAGCACATCAAGGACAGCCCCAGCATTTT
TRBD2	.	TRBJ2-3	TRBV6-4	CASSDEAGGPDTQYF	TGTGCCAGCAGTGACGAGGCGGGAGGGCCAGATACGCAGTATTTT
TRBD1	once	TRBJ2-7	TRBV5-1	CASRHDRVEQYF	TGCGCCAGCAGACACGACAGGGTTGAGCAGTACTTC
TRBD1	few	TRBJ2-1	TRBV11-2	CASSLGDRDVF	TGTGCCAGCAGCTTAGGGGACAGGGATGTCTTC
TRBD2	many	TRBJ2-1	TRBV6-4	CASSDSSLAGSEQFF	TGTGCCAGCAGTGACTCGAGCCTAGCGGGTAGTGAGCAGTTCTTC
.	.	TRBJ1-2	TRBV15	CATEQSPNYGYTF	TGTGCCACCGAACAGAGCCCTAACTATGGCTACACCTTC
.	.	TRBJ2-7	TRBV4-2	CASSQEIRGSYEQYF	TGTGCCAGCAGCCAAGAGATTCGGGGCTCCTACGAGCAGTACTTC
.	few	TRBJ2-1	TRBV6-5	CASSPPEYNEQFF	TGTGCCAGCAGTCCGCCTGAGTACAATGAGCAGTTCTTC
TRBD1	.	TRBJ2-2	TRBV10-3	CAIRGDSDTGELFF	TGTGCCATCAGGGGGGACAGTGACACCGGGGAGCTGTTTTTT
.	once	TRBJ1-1	TRBV19	CASTLRGVNTEAFF	TGTGCCAGTACCCTGCGGGGGGTGAACACTGAAGCTTTCTTT
.	.	TRBJ2-5	TRBV18	CASSPPRAAQETQYF	TGTGCCAGCTCACCACCGAGGGCTGCCCAAGAGACCCAGTACTTC
.	.	TRBJ1-2	TRBV5-1	CASSALDYGYTF	TGCGCCAGCAGCGCGTTAGACTATGGCTACACCTTC
.	many	TRBJ2-1	TRBV2	CASSEGGGDRVWYYNEQFF	TGTGCCAGCAGTGAAGGAGGGGGGGATAGGGTATGGTACTACAATGAGCAGTTCTTC
TRBD2	few	TRBJ2-7	TRBV29-1	CSVGLAEPYEQYF	TGCAGCGTAGGACTAGCGGAACCCTACGAGCAGTACTTC
.	once	TRBJ1-4	TRBV2	CARSQRGKLFF	TGTGCCAGAAGCCAACGGGGAAAACTGTTTTTT
TRBD1	few	TRBJ2-2	TRBV7-9	CASVPGQGIFTGELFF	TGTGCCAGCGTACCGGGACAGGGTATTTTCACCGGGGAGCTGTTTTTT
TRBD2	.	TRBJ2-1	TRBV7-9	CASSLDRTSNEQFF	TGTGCCAGCAGCTTAGATCGGACTAGCAATGAGCAGTTCTTC
.	many	TRBJ1-1	TRBV6-1	CASSENADGGTEAFF	TGTGCCAGCAGTGAAAATGCGGATGGGGGCACTGAAGCTTTCTTT
TRBD1	.	TRBJ1-5	TRBV19	CASKSRDRGVQPQHF	TGTGCCAGTAAATCCCGGGACAGGGGGGTTCAGCCCCAGCATTTT
.	.	TRBJ2-1	TRBV7-2	CASSPRTIDNEQFF	TGTGCCAGCAGCCCCCGGACTATAGACAATGAGCAGTTCTTC
.	.	TRBJ2-5	TRBV7-9	CASSSNQDIQETQYF	TGTGCCAGCAGCTCAAACCAAGATATCCAAGAGACCCAGTACTTC
TRBD1	.	TRBJ1-5	TRBV4-1	CASSLTQLRGPQPQHF	TGCGCCAGCAGCTTGACACAACTCAGGGGGCCCCAGCCCCAGCATTTT
.	once	TRBJ2-6	TRBV5-1	CASSPRPGSFSGANVLTF	TGCGCCAGCAGCCCCCGGCCGGGTTCCTTCTCTGGGGCCAACGTCCTGACTTTC
.	.	TRBJ1-5	TRBV7-9	CASSPQGAGNQPQHF	TGTGCCAGCAGCCCGCAGGGTGCGGGCAATCAGCCCCAGCATTTT
.	.	TRBJ2-3	TRBV28	CASSSPTTSILPDTQYF	TGTGCCAGCAGTTCTCCCACGACTAGTATACTACCAGATACGCAGTATTTT
.	.	TRBJ2-3	TRBV28	CASSHRTRVSTDTQYF	TGTGCCAGCAGCCACCGGACGCGTGTATCCACAGATACGCAGTATTTT
TRBD2	.	TRBJ2-7	TRBV7-9	CASGRGSSYEQYF	TGTGCCTCCGGGAGGGGGAGCTCCTACGAGCAGTACTTC
.	once	TRBJ2-7	TRBV5-1	CASSQSDSSSYEQYF	TGCGCCAGCAGTCAAAGCGACAGCAGCTCCTACGAGCAGTACTTC
TRBD2	.	TRBJ2-1	TRBV5-1	CASSLDTSGYNEQFF	TGCGCCAGCAGCTTGGATACTAGCGGATACAATGAGCAGTTCTTC
.	.	TRBJ1-2	TRBV29-1	CSVEGINTPGYGYTF	TGCAGCGTTGAGGGGATTAACACCCCGGGCTATGGCTACACCTTC
TRBD1	.	TRBJ2-7	TRBV25-1	CASSGGQGTYEQYF	TGTGCCAGCAGTGGTGGACAGGGTACTTACGAGCAGTACTTC
TRBD1	.	TRBJ1-1	TRBV5-1	CASSLGTGGNTEAFF	TGCGCCAGCAGCTTGGGGACAGGGGGCAACACTGAAGCTTTCTTT
.	.	TRBJ2-1	TRBV27	CASSEDSRTYNEQFF	TGTGCCAGCAGCGAGGACAGCAGGACCTACAATGAGCAGTTCTTC
.	.	TRBJ1-2	TRBV29-1	CSVDILRGNYGYTF	TGCAGCGTTGATATTTTAAGGGGCAACTATGGCTACACCTTC